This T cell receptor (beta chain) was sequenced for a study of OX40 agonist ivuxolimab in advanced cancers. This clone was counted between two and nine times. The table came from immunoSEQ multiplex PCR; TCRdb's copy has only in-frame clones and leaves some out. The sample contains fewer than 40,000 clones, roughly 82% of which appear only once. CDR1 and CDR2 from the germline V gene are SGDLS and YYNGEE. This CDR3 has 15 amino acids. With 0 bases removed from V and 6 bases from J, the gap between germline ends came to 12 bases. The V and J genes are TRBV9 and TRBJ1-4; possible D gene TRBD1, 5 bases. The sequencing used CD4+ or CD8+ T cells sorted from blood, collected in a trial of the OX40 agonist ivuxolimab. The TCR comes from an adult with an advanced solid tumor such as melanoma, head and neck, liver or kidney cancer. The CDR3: CASSVGSGRDEKLFF. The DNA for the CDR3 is TGTGCCAGCAGCGTAGGATCGGGGCGGGATGAAAAACTGTTTTTT.